Listed below are T cell receptor beta chains from one sample, sequenced in a study of cytotoxic CD8 clonotypes in ibrutinib-treated CLL. The protocol was immunoSEQ multiplex PCR, while the TCRdb copy is restricted to in-frame clones and leaves out a portion. The table includes 300,000 to 350,000 clones, 80% detected once. This specimen was PBMCs, taken before ibrutinib treatment. These receptors were collected from a human donor with chronic lymphocytic leukemia. Each CDR3 is given with its conserved first and last residue. D genes are given only for firm matches. A row's size may be missing; if present it is once, few, many or a size class.

v_gene,abundance,j_gene,d_gene,CDR3nt,CDR3aa
TRBV5-8,.,TRBJ1-2,TRBD1,TGTGCCAGCAGCCGGGGACAGCGCTATGGCTACACCTTC,CASSRGQRYGYTF
TRBV11-1,few,TRBJ2-2,.,TGTGCCAGCAGCCCCGGGAGTTACACCGGGGAGCTGTTTTTT,CASSPGSYTGELFF
TRBV6-1,.,TRBJ2-3,.,TGTGCCAGCAGTCAAGGGTTGGGGGGCGGCCCAGATACGCAGTATTTT,CASSQGLGGGPDTQYF
TRBV18,.,TRBJ1-2,TRBD1,TGTGCCAGCTCACCACCGTCGCAGGGGGCTTACGGCTACACCTTC,CASSPPSQGAYGYTF
TRBV18,.,TRBJ1-1,.,TGTGCCAGCTCACCTACGAGGCCACGGGACACTGAAGCTTTCTTT,CASSPTRPRDTEAFF
TRBV16,once,TRBJ2-3,.,TGTGCCAGCAGCCTTACCGGGACATTCGCGGATACGCAGTATTTT,CASSLTGTFADTQYF
TRBV29-1,.,TRBJ2-1,TRBD2,TGCAGCGTTGTTTGGACTAGCAAGGGTTACAATGAGCAGTTCTTC,CSVVWTSKGYNEQFF
TRBV2,.,TRBJ2-7,.,TGTGCCAGCAGTGAAAGGGCAAATTCCTACGAGCAGTACTTC,CASSERANSYEQYF
TRBV29-1,.,TRBJ1-1,.,TGCAGCGTTGGCCCTAGACTAGGGGCCGCGGGGGCTTTCTTT,CSVGPRLGAAGAFF
TRBV18,.,TRBJ2-7,TRBD1,TGTGCCAGCTCACCACAGACAGGGGGGTACGAGCAGTACTTC,CASSPQTGGYEQYF
TRBV20-1,.,TRBJ1-2,.,TGCAGTGCGCTGCATGGCTACACCTTC,CSALHGYTF
TRBV5-5,.,TRBJ2-1,.,TGTGCCAGCAGCTTGTTCGGTCGAGGACCGGGACACGGAGGTAATGAGCAGTTCTTC,CASSLFGRGPGHGGNEQFF
TRBV9,.,TRBJ2-2,TRBD1,TGTGCCAGCAGCGGAACTGGGGACAGCCGGGCGGTCGGGGAGCTGTTTTTT,CASSGTGDSRAVGELFF
TRBV30,.,TRBJ1-1,.,TGTGCCTGGAGCGGGGGGCTGGGCACTGAAGCTTTCTTT,CAWSGGLGTEAFF
TRBV7-3,.,TRBJ2-3,.,TGTGCCAGCAGCTTAATATCGGGAGCTACAGATACGCAGTATTTT,CASSLISGATDTQYF
TRBV7-2,.,TRBJ2-7,.,TGTGCCAGCAGCCGACGCAGTATTCGCGAGCAGTACTTC,CASSRRSIREQYF
TRBV6-5,.,TRBJ1-2,TRBD1,TGTGCCAGCAGTCCAACAGGGGGGTATGGCTACACCTTC,CASSPTGGYGYTF
TRBV6-5,.,TRBJ2-2,TRBD1,TGTGCCAGCAGTTACGGACAGGGTAACACCGGGGAGCTGTTTTTT,CASSYGQGNTGELFF
TRBV29-1,.,TRBJ1-2,TRBD1,TGCAGCGTTATCCGGACAGGAGCTAACTATGGCTACACCTTC,CSVIRTGANYGYTF
TRBV7-3,few,TRBJ2-1,TRBD2,TGTGCCAGCAGAGAGCGGGAGGGCCGGGATGAGCAGTTCTTC,CASREREGRDEQFF
TRBV7-6,few,TRBJ1-2,.,TGTGCCAGCAGCTTACAGGGGAGGGATGGCTACACCTTC,CASSLQGRDGYTF
TRBV18,.,TRBJ1-1,.,TGTGCCAGCTCACCAAGGAGAAATATCCCTGAAGCTTTCTTT,CASSPRRNIPEAFF
TRBV27,few,TRBJ1-1,.,TGTGCCAGCAGTTTTCATCGTGGAGATACTGAAGCTTTCTTT,CASSFHRGDTEAFF
TRBV5-1,.,TRBJ2-7,TRBD2,TGCGCCAGCAGCACCGCCGGGACAGGGATACTAGCGGGAGTTGTGCAGTACTTC,CASSTAGTGILAGVVQYF
TRBV6-6,.,TRBJ2-6,TRBD1,TGTGCCAGCAACGATAGACAGGGGACTGGGGCCAACGTCCTGACTTTC,CASNDRQGTGANVLTF
TRBV11-1,.,TRBJ2-3,TRBD2,TGTGCCAGCAGCACCGGGACTAACGCTGATACGCAGTATTTT,CASSTGTNADTQYF
TRBV4-3,once,TRBJ1-2,TRBD1,TGCGCCAGCAGCCCGGGACAGGGTTCGCGAGGCTACACCTTC,CASSPGQGSRGYTF
TRBV21-1,.,TRBJ2-1,.,TGTGCCAGCAGCAAATTACGCGGGACAGGGGACAATGAGCAGTTCTTC,CASSKLRGTGDNEQFF
TRBV7-2,.,TRBJ1-2,TRBD1,TGTGCCAGCAGCTCGGACAGGGACTATGGCTACACCTTC,CASSSDRDYGYTF
TRBV4-1,.,TRBJ2-2,.,TGCGCCAGCAGCCAAGACCTCTTAGTCGACGGAAACACCGGGGAGCTGTTTTTT,CASSQDLLVDGNTGELFF
TRBV5-4,.,TRBJ1-1,TRBD1,TGTGCCAGCAGCTCCGAACAGGGGATGAACACTGAAGCTTTCTTT,CASSSEQGMNTEAFF
TRBV27,.,TRBJ2-7,.,TGTGCCAGCAGTAAACCCAATCGGGAGCAGTACTTC,CASSKPNREQYF
TRBV20-1,.,TRBJ2-7,.,TGCAGTGCTAGTCCCCACGAGCAGTACTTC,CSASPHEQYF
TRBV7-2,.,TRBJ2-5,TRBD2,TGTGCCAGCAGCCTCGACCCTAGCGGGCAAGAGACCCAGTACTTC,CASSLDPSGQETQYF
TRBV28,.,TRBJ2-7,TRBD1,TGTGCCAGCAGTGATCAGGGGGCTACCTACGAGCAGTACTTC,CASSDQGATYEQYF
TRBV30,.,TRBJ2-1,.,TGTGCCTGGAGAAGAGGACCGAACAATGAGCAGTTCTTC,CAWRRGPNNEQFF
TRBV7-2,once,TRBJ1-2,TRBD1,TGTGCCAGCAGCTTACAGGGGGCGGCGAATGGCTACACCTTC,CASSLQGAANGYTF
TRBV7-6,.,TRBJ2-5,TRBD2,TGTGCCAGCAGCACACGACTAGCGGGAGTGGGGGAGACCCAGTACTTC,CASSTRLAGVGETQYF
TRBV6-1,.,TRBJ2-7,.,TGTGCCAGCAGTGAAAATCTCTCCTACGAGCAGTACTTC,CASSENLSYEQYF
TRBV7-3,.,TRBJ2-1,.,TGTGCCAGCAGCTTAACGGGGTATTCCTACAATGAGCAGTTCTTC,CASSLTGYSYNEQFF